This TCR beta chain is from a study of blood T cell repertoires in COVID-19. Study details: COVID-19 samples from acute and convalescent phases originated in the United States, Italy and Spain.

As processed by the authors: Estimates of nucleated cell counts were drawn from the amplification of reference gene primers. Sequencing was performed with immunoSEQ multiplex PCR; in TCRdb, only in-frame clones are kept and a portion is missing. V, J and clone size derive from that table, while D and trimming were established from the DNA sequence. Of about 55,000 clones listed, roughly 90% are singletons. V was pared by 0 bases and J by 9 bases, with 15 bases between. CDR1 is GTSNPN and CDR2 is SVGIG in the germline V gene (reference sequence). The CDR3 is made up of 14 amino acids. This clonotype originated in a man between 35 and 55 years old with COVID-19, enrolled during active disease. The sequenced sample was peripheral blood. The chain has TRBV30 and TRBJ1-5; D not certain. CDR3 loop: CAWSVQMTAGPQHF. CDR3 in DNA: TGTGCCTGGAGTGTACAAATGACTGCCGGGCCCCAGCATTTT.